This TCR beta chain is from a study of shared clonotypes between healthy human individuals. Overall study findings and caveats: On the whole, naive subsets had larger estimated richness than memory subsets had.

Sequenced by immunoSEQ multiplex PCR; TCRdb stores in-frame clones only, minus some. Of about 1.1 million clones listed, 60% to 80% are singletons. Concerning this clone itself: Its matching antigen is unknown.

Sequenced input: memory CD4+ T cells from PBMCs. Subset in this sample: CD45RA-negative fraction. This TCR came from a man in his late teens or twenties in good health. Some clones in this sample may be carry-over from other donors' samples.

CDR3 region: CASSRTSQLEQYF. The CDR3 nucleotides are TGTGCCAGCAGCAGGACTAGTCAACTCGAGCAGTACTTC. V is TRBV6-1 and J is TRBJ2-7; 7 bases agree with TRBD2. V was pared by 6 bases and J by 6 bases, with 8 bases of the junction left unmatched. CDR1 and CDR2 (germline): MNHNS, SASEGT. The CDR3 is made up of 13 amino acids.